This TCR beta chain was identified in a study of human T cells and chemical hapten exposure. Broader study findings: The study found expanded TCRs formed significantly more large CDR3 similarity clusters than controls. No alteration of TCRs above 1 in 1000 frequency was seen with DPC sensitization.

A remark on this clonotype: Its antigen remains unidentified.

Trimming pared 2 bases from V and 6 bases from J, leaving 14 bases between. Germline V gene data show CDR1 as DFQATT and CDR2 as SNEGSKA (reference sequence). This CDR3 contains 14 residues. Each CDR3 protein is one row after TCRdb ran MiXCR on the RACE reads. The repertoire includes roughly 200,000 distinct CDR3 sequences, approximately 20% of them detected once, and 6.7% sits in the top ten. Documented time point: patch test 1, 2 weeks after DPC sensitization. Noted treatment: therapeutic diphenylcyclopropenone sensitization with weekly scalp DPC. The rearrangement uses TRBV20-1 and TRBJ1-5, with no clear D. Sequenced material: whole blood, taken in connection with sensitization to the hapten diphenylcyclopropenone (DPC). The source of this sequence is a woman aged 45-65 years with alopecia areata. Some clones in this sample may be carry-over from other donors' samples. The CDR3 is CSARIGREGQPQHF. CDR3 coding DNA: TGCAGTGCTAGAATAGGGAGGGAGGGTCAGCCCCAGCATTTT.